This T cell receptor (beta chain) was identified during a study of T cells after yellow fever vaccination. A single record per CDR3 protein comes from TCRdb applying MiXCR to the 5' RACE reads. Of more than 350,000 distinct CDR3 sequences in the sample, 9.5% to 13% were seen once. Trimming took 5 bases from V and 6 from J, leaving 17 bases between them. The CDR3 totals 15 residues. CDR1 MNHEY and CDR2 SMNVEV come from the germline V gene (reference sequence). This clonotype has a handful of counts. The source is a young man who received the YFV17D yellow fever vaccine. Sequenced here: PBMCs, sampled on the day of the first yellow fever vaccination. The V gene is TRBV27, the J gene TRBJ2-4; D is possibly TRBD1 or TRBD2 (5 bases each). The CDR3 protein is CASSPTSAGTNIQYF. The CDR3 coding sequence is TGTGCCAGCAGTCCCACGTCGGCAGGGACAAACATTCAGTACTTC.